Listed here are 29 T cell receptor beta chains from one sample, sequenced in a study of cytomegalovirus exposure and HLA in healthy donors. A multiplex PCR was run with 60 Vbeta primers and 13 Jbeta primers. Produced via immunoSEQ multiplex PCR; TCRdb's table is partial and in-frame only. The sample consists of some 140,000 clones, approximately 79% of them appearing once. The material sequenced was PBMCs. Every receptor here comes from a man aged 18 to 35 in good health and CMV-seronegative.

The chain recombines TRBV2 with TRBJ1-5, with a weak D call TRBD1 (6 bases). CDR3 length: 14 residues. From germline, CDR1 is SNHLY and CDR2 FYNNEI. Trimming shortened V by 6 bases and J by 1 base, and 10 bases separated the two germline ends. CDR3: CASRMDSSNQPQHF. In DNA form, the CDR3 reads TGTGCCAGCAGGATGGACAGCAGCAATCAGCCCCAGCATTTT.

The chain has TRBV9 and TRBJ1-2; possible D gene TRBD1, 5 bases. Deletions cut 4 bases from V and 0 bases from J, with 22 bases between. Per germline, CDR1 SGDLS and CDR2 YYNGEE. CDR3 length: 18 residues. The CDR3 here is CASSLNAGAGGSNYGYTF. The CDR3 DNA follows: TGTGCCAGCAGCTTGAACGCTGGGGCGGGGGGATCTAACTATGGCTACACCTTC.

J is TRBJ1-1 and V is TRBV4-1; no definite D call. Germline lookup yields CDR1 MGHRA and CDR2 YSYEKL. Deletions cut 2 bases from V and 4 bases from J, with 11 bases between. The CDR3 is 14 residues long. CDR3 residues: CASSQKEEPTEAFF. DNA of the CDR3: TGCGCCAGCAGCCAAAAGGAGGAGCCCACTGAAGCTTTCTTT.

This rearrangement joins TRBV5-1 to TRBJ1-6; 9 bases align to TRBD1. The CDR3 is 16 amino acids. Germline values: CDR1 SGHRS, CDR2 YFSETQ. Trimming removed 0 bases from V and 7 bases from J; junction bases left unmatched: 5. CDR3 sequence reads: CASSLGVGTGNSPLHF. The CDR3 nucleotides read TGCGCCAGCAGCTTGGGGGTAGGGACAGGGAATTCACCCCTCCACTTT.

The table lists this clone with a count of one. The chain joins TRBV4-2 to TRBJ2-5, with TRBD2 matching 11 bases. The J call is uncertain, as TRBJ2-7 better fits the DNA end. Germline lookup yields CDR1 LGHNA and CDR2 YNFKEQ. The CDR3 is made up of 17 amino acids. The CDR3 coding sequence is TGTGCCAGCAGCCAAGACCACGGTAGCGGGGGGGCCTACGAGCAGTACTTC. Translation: CASSQDHGSGGAYEQYF.

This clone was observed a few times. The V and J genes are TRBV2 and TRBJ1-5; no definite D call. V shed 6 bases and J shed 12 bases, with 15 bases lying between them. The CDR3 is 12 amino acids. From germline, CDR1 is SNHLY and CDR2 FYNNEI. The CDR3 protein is CASRDYLSDQHF. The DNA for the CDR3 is TGTGCCAGCAGAGACTATCTAAGCGACCAGCATTTT. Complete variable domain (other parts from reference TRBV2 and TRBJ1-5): EPEVTQTPSHQVTQMGQEVILRCVPISNHLYFYWYRQILGQKVEFLVSFYNNEISEKSEIFDDQFSVERPDGSNFTLKIRSTKLEDSAMYFCASRDYLSDQHFGDGTRLSIL.

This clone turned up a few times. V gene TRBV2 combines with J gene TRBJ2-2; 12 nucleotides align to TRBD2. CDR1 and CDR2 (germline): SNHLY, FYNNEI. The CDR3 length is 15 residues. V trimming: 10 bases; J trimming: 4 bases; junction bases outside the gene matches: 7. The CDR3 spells CAIRTSGVGTGELFF. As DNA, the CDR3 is TGTGCCATACGGACTAGCGGGGTAGGCACCGGGGAGCTGTTTTTT.

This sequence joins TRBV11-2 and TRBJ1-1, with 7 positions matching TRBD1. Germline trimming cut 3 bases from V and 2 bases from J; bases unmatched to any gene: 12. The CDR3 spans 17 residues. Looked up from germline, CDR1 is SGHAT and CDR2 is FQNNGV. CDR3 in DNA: TGTGCCAGCAGCTTGTCACACCTCGGACAGGCAAACACTGAAGCTTTCTTT. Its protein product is CASSLSHLGQANTEAFF.

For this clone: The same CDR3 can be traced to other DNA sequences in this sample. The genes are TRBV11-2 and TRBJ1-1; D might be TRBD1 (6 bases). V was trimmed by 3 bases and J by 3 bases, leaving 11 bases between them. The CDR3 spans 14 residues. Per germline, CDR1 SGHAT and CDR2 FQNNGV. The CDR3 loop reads CASSFGQGHTEAFF. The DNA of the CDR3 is TGTGCCAGCAGCTTCGGTCAGGGGCACACTGAAGCTTTCTTT.

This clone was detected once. Written as DNA, the CDR3 is TGTGCCAGCAGCGTAAGCATCTCTCCCTACGAGCAGTACTTC. This translates into CASSVSISPYEQYF. The V call is TRBV9, the J call TRBJ2-7; D not certain. There are 14 residues in the CDR3. V was trimmed by 1 base and J by 2 bases, leaving 10 bases between them. Germline-derived CDR1 and CDR2 are SGDLS and YYNGEE.

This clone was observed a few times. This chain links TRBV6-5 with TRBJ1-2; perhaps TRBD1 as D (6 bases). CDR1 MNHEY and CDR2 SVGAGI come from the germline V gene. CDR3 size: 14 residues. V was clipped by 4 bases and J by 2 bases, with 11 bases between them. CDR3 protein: CASSLAGTNYGYTF. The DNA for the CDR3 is TGTGCCAGCAGTTTGGCCGGGACAAACTATGGCTACACCTTC.

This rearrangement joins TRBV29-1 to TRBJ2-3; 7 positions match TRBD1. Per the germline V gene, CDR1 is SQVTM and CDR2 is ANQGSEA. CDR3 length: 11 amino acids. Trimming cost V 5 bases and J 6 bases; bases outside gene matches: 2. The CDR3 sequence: CSVKQGDTQYF. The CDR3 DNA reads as TGCAGCGTTAAACAGGGGGATACGCAGTATTTT.

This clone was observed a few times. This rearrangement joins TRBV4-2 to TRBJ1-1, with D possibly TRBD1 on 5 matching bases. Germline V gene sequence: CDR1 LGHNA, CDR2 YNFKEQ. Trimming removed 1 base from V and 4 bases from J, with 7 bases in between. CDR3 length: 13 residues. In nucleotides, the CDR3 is TGTGCCAGCAGCCAAGGAAGGGGCACTGAAGCTTTCTTT. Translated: CASSQGRGTEAFF.

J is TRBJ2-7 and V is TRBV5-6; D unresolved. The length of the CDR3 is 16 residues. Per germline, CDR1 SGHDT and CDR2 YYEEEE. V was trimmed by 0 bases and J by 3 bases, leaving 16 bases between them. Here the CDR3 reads CASSLGPLTDSYEQYF. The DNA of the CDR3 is TGTGCCAGCAGCTTGGGCCCTCTTACAGATAGCTACGAGCAGTACTTC.

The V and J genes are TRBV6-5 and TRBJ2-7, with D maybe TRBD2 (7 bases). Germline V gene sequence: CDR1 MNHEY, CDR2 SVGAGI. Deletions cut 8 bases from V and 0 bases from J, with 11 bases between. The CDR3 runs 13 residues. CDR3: CASRGASSYEQYF. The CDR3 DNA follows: TGTGCCAGCCGGGGGGCAAGCTCCTACGAGCAGTACTTC.

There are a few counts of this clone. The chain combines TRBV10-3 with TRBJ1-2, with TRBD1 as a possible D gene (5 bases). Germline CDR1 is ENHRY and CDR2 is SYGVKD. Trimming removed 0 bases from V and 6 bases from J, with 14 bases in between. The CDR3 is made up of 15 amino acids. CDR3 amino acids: CAISESNGGYNGYTF. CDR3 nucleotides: TGTGCCATCAGTGAGTCGAACGGGGGATACAATGGCTACACCTTC.

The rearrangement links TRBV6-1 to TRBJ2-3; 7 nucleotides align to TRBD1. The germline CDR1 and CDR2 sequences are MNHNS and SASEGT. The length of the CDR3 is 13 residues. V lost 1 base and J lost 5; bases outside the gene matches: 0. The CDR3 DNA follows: TGTGCCAGCAGTGAAGACAGGGGAGATACGCAGTATTTT. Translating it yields CASSEDRGDTQYF.

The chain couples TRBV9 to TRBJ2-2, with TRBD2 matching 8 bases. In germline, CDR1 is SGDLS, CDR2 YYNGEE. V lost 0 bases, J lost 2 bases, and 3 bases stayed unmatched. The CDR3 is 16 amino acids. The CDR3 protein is CASSVGGGTNTGELFF. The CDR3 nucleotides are TGTGCCAGCAGCGTAGGCGGGGGGACCAACACCGGGGAGCTGTTTTTT.

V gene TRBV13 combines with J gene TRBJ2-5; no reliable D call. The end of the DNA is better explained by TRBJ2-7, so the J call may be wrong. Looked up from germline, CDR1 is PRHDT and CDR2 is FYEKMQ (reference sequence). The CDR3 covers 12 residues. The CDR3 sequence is CASSLGLYEQYF. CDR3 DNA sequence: TGTGCCAGCAGCTTAGGCCTGTACGAGCAGTACTTC.

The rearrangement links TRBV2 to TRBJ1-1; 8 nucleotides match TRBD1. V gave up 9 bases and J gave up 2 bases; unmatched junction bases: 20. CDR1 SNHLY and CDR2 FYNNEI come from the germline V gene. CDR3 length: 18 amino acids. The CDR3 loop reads CASPSGTGIRSYNTEAFF. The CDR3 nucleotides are TGTGCCAGTCCCTCCGGGACAGGAATCAGGAGTTACAACACTGAAGCTTTCTTT.

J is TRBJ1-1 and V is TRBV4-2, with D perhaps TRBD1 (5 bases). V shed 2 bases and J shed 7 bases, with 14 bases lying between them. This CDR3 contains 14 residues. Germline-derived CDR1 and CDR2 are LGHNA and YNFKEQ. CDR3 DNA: TGTGCCAGCAGCCAACAGGGAGGAAGAGTTGAAGCTTTCTTT. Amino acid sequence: CASSQQGGRVEAFF.

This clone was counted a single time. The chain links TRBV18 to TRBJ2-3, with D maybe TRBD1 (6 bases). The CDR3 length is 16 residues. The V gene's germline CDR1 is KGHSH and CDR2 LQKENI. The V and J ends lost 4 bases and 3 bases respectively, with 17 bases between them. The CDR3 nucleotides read TGTGCCAGCTCACGTGATGGTGGACAGCCGACAGATACGCAGTATTTT. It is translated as CASSRDGGQPTDTQYF.

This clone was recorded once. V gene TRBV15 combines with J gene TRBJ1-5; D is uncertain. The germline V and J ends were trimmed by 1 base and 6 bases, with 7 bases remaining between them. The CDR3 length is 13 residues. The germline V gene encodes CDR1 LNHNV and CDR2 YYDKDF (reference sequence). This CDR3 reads CATSRGGGQPQHF. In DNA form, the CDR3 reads TGTGCCACCAGCAGAGGGGGAGGTCAGCCCCAGCATTTT.

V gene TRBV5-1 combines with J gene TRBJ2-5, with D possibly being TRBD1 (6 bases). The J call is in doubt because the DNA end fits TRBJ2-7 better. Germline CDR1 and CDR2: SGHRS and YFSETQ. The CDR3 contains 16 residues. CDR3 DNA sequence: TGCGCCAGCAGCCGTCTGGACAGACCCTCTTCGTACGAGCAGTACTTC. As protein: CASSRLDRPSSYEQYF.

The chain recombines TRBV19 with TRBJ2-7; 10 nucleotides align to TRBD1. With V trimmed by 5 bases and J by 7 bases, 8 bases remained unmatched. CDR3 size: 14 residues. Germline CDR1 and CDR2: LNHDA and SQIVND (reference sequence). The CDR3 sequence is CASSFGTGAGEQYF. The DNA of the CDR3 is TGTGCCAGTAGTTTCGGGACAGGGGCTGGGGAGCAGTACTTC.

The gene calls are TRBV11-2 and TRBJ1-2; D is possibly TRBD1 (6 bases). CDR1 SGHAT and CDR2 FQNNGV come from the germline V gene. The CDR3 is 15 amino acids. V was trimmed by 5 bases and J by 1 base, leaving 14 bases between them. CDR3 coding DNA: TGTGCCAGCAGCCCTTACAGGGCTGATAACTATGGCTACACCTTC. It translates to CASSPYRADNYGYTF.

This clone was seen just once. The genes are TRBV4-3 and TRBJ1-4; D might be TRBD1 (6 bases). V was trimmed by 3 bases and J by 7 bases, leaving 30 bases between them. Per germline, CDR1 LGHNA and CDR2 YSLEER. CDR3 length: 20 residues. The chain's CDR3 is CASSQPVQGARIEIGEKLFF. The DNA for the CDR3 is TGCGCCAGCAGCCAGCCCGTACAGGGCGCGCGGATCGAAATTGGTGAAAAACTGTTTTTT.

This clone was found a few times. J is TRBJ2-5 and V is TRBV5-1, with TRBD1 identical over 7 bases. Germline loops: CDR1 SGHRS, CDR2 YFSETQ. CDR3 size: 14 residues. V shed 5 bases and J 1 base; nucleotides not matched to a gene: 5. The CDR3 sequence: CASRSQGSQETQYF. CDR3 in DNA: TGCGCCAGCAGATCACAGGGGAGCCAAGAGACCCAGTACTTC.

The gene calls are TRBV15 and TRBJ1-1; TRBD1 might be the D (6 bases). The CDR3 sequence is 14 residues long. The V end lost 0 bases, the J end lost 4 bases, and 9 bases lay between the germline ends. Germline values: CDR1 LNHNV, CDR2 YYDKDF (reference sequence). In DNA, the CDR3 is TGTGCCACCAGCAGAGACAGGGGCCCCACTGAAGCTTTCTTT. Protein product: CATSRDRGPTEAFF.